The 6 T cell receptor beta chains below come from one sample, sequenced in a study of spatial heterogeneity in lung cancer. Study conclusions and caveats: It was found that expanded intratumoral alpha and beta TCR counts tracked tumor mutation counts.

TCRdb ran MiXCR on the 5' RACE reads and lists one entry per CDR3 protein. This sample has about 17,000 distinct CDR3 sequences, with roughly 6% found just once. Their target antigens are unknown. Time point defined: sample taken at primary tumor resection. The sequences come from lung tumor tissue, collected at surgery. The receptor source for this set is a male donor with early-stage non-small cell lung cancer.

Points on this clonotype: Because this beta chain is a stray read in a library intended to capture alpha chains, its abundance should not be given much weight. This chain uses TRBV28 with TRBJ1-2; 10 bases agree with TRBD1. The V segment lost 7 bases and the J segment 3 bases; nucleotides outside the gene matches: 8. CDR1 MDHEN and CDR2 SYDVKM come from the germline V gene. The CDR3 spans 15 residues. The CDR3 sequence is CASTPAGTGDYGYTF. The CDR3 bases are TGTGCCAGCACCCCCGCCGGGACAGGGGACTATGGCTACACCTTC.

This clonotype was seen ten or more times. This beta chain is an off-target read within a library intended for alpha chains, so its frequency means little. J is TRBJ2-7 and V is TRBV29-1, with D maybe TRBD1 (6 bases). This CDR3 comprises 11 residues. Trimming pared 5 bases from V and 5 bases from J, leaving 10 bases between. In germline, CDR1 is SQVTM, CDR2 ANQGSEA. CDR3 in amino acids: CSVMGAHEQYF. DNA for the CDR3: TGCAGCGTTATGGGGGCCCACGAGCAGTACTTC.

This clonotype was recorded at least ten times. The size of this beta chain means little, since it is a stray read in a library made for alpha chains. The V gene is TRBV20-1, the J gene TRBJ1-5; 7 bases match TRBD1. The V segment lost 5 bases and the J segment 5 bases; nucleotides outside the gene matches: 9. Germline values: CDR1 DFQATT, CDR2 SNEGSKA (reference sequence). This CDR3 region has 14 residues. The CDR3 loop reads CSAPDRRGDQPQHF. The CDR3 DNA reads as TGCAGTGCTCCGGACAGGAGGGGGGATCAGCCCCAGCATTTT.

Ten or more counts support this clonotype. In a library made to pick up alpha chains, this beta chain is a stray read with a size that means little. The chain couples TRBV3-1 to TRBJ2-5; unclear D gene. The CDR3 totals 12 residues. V lost 10 bases and J 5 bases, leaving 14 bases between the germline ends. Germline values: CDR1 LGHDT, CDR2 YNNKEL (reference sequence). CDR3 sequence: CATSASRETQYF. The DNA of the CDR3 is TGTGCCACTTCGGCCTCCCGGGAGACCCAGTACTTC.

This clonotype is medium-sized by share. This beta chain represents an off-target read in a library built for alpha chains; its size is of limited meaning. The chain uses TRBV7-3 and TRBJ1-1, with D unclear. CDR3 length: 13 residues. V was clipped by 3 bases and J by 1 base, with 6 bases between them. Germline V lookup: CDR1 SGHTA, CDR2 FQGTGA. The CDR3: CASSLQKNTEAFF. CDR3 nucleotides: TGTGCCAGCAGCTTGCAAAAGAACACTGAAGCTTTCTTT.

By share, this clonotype ranks as medium-sized (0.01 to 0.1%). Since the library was made to target alpha chains, this beta chain is a stray read and its abundance is not meaningful. This chain connects TRBV27 to TRBJ2-1; 7 nucleotides align to TRBD2. V lost 2 bases, J lost 2 bases, and 9 bases stayed unmatched. CDR3 length equals 17 residues. Germline-derived CDR1 and CDR2 are MNHEY and SMNVEV (reference sequence). This CDR3 is CASSLPLRGSPYNEQFF. The CDR3 coding sequence is TGTGCCAGCAGTTTACCCCTGCGGGGGAGCCCCTACAATGAGCAGTTCTTC.